These 25 T cell receptor beta chains share one sample of origin, sequenced in a study of beta chain features in type 1 diabetes (dated by TCRdb to 2016 to 2019). Library method: the immunoSEQ multiplex PCR assay. The entire amount of isolated RNA was reverse transcribed using the High Capacity cDNA Reverse Transcription Kit, so the sequenced TCRB transcripts were expressed ones. In TCRdb, the immuneACCESS table is reduced to in-frame sequences with V and J assigned. These tables do not hold every clone; where another copy was compared, an unresolved V gene accounts for under half, and the others remain unexplained. This sample is represented by about 360,000 clones; 10% to 15% of them were singletons. The ten largest clones add up to more than 0.015% of the sample. Sequenced: naive CD4+ T cells from blood. Sample cell subset or site, as interpreted from the label and publication: true naive CD4+ T cells. The receptors here all came from a man between 18 and 29 years old in good health.

DNA for the CDR3: TGTGCCAGCAGCCCCACCGGGACTCATGGCACAGATACGCAGTATTTT. Translated: CASSPTGTHGTDTQYF. The genes are TRBV7-6 and TRBJ2-3, with D possibly TRBD2 on 6 matching bases. The germline CDR1 and CDR2 sequences are SGHVS and FNYEAQ. V lost 5 bases and J 1 base, leaving 16 bases between the germline ends. This CDR3 is 16 amino acids long.

The chain recombines TRBV9 with TRBJ1-2; no definite D call. The CDR3 has 13 residues. Germline V lookup: CDR1 SGDLS, CDR2 YYNGEE. V was clipped by 6 bases and J by 2 bases, with 11 bases between them. In DNA form, the CDR3 reads TGTGCCAGCACCCTGAGCCCCAACTATGGCTACACCTTC. This sequence encodes CASTLSPNYGYTF.

This clone occurred a few times. V and J are TRBV18 and TRBJ1-5; D is perhaps TRBD1 (6 bases). The CDR3 length is 13 residues. Germline loops: CDR1 KGHSH, CDR2 LQKENI. Trimming removed 9 bases at V and 1 base at J, with 10 bases between. This CDR3 is CASTQGSNQPQHF. CDR3 nucleotides: TGTGCCAGTACCCAGGGGAGCAATCAGCCCCAGCATTTT.

The rearrangement uses TRBV6-5 and TRBJ2-7, with 7 positions matching TRBD2. Germline loops: CDR1 MNHEY, CDR2 SVGAGI. After removal of 2 bases from V and 1 base from J, the junction contained 5 bases not matched to a gene. The CDR3 covers 15 residues. The CDR3 loop reads CASSYVASGSYEQYF. The CDR3 DNA is TGTGCCAGCAGTTACGTTGCTAGCGGATCCTACGAGCAGTACTTC.

This clone was seen only a few times. Here the CDR3 reads CASKFRRNEKLFF. CDR3 bases: TGTGCCAGCAAATTTCGGAGGAATGAAAAACTGTTTTTT. The chain joins TRBV6-5 to TRBJ1-4; D is undetermined. Looked up from germline, CDR1 is MNHEY and CDR2 is SVGAGI. The germline V and J ends were trimmed by 7 bases and 5 bases, with 11 bases remaining between them. The CDR3 totals 13 residues.

The rearrangement links TRBV7-9 to TRBJ1-2; maybe TRBD1 (5 bases). CDR1 and CDR2 from the germline V gene are SEHNR and FQNEAQ (reference sequence). V lost 5 bases and J lost 8, with 18 bases in between. The CDR3 runs 14 residues. CDR3 coding DNA: TGTGCCAGCAGCGTCGGGACGGCCGGGGGAGGCTACACCTTC. Amino acid sequence: CASSVGTAGGGYTF.

Only a few counts were recorded for this clone. At one boundary the junction diverges from the germline segment, which might be a read error. V usage is TRBV7-3 and J usage is TRBJ2-3; 12 nucleotides line up with TRBD2. Germline-derived CDR1 and CDR2 are SGHTA and FQGTGA. This CDR3 is 15 amino acids long. Here the CDR3 reads CASSLTSGRQDTQYF. The CDR3 DNA sequence: TGTGCCAGCAGTTTAACTAGCGGGAGGCAAGATACGCAGTATTTT.

This clone has a handful of counts. This sequence joins TRBV29-1 and TRBJ1-2, with 9 nucleotides matching TRBD1. Germline V gives CDR1 SQVTM, CDR2 ANQGSEA. Trimming cost V 5 bases and J 7 bases; bases outside gene matches: 8. The CDR3 extends over 13 amino acids. DNA for the CDR3: TGCAGCGTTACGGGGACAGGGTTTTTTGGCTACACCTTC. Its protein is CSVTGTGFFGYTF.

This clone turned up a few times. This chain links TRBV18 with TRBJ2-5, with D maybe TRBD2 (5 bases). CDR1 and CDR2 from the germline V gene are KGHSH and LQKENI. Trimming cost V 3 bases and J 5 bases, with 16 bases left between them. This CDR3 contains 15 residues. CDR3 residues: CASSPKDSKAETQYF. CDR3 coding DNA: TGTGCCAGCTCACCGAAGGACTCTAAGGCGGAGACCCAGTACTTC.

This clone showed up just a few times. J is TRBJ1-1 and V is TRBV6-6; 9 bases map to TRBD1. Germline loops: CDR1 MNHNY, CDR2 SVGAGI (reference sequence). This CDR3 has 16 residues. V was clipped by 0 bases and J by 1 base; unmatched bases: 3. CDR3 loop: CASSYSTGGWNTEAFF. Here the CDR3 DNA reads TGTGCCAGCAGTTACTCCACAGGGGGCTGGAACACTGAAGCTTTCTTT.

V usage is TRBV7-9 and J usage is TRBJ1-3; 9 positions agree with TRBD1. Trimming at V came to 7 bases and at J to 4 bases, leaving 8 bases not matched to a gene. Germline V lookup: CDR1 SEHNR, CDR2 FQNEAQ (reference sequence). The length of the CDR3 is 15 residues. The CDR3 region is CASTEGTGNGNTIYF. The DNA for the CDR3 is TGTGCCAGCACCGAAGGGACAGGGAACGGAAACACCATATATTTT.

In its sample, this clone was seen a few times. The chain combines TRBV11-2 with TRBJ1-1; no firm D call. The CDR3 sequence is 12 residues long. V shed 3 bases and J shed 2 bases, with 4 bases lying between them. Germline-derived CDR1 and CDR2 are SGHAT and FQNNGV. This CDR3 is CASSFPNTEAFF. The DNA for the CDR3 is TGTGCCAGCAGCTTCCCAAACACTGAAGCTTTCTTT.

This clone was detected only a few times. This chain links TRBV28 with TRBJ1-1, with D possibly matching TRBD1 (5 bases). Per germline, CDR1 MDHEN and CDR2 SYDVKM. This CDR3 spans 14 amino acids. The V gene lost 7 bases and the J gene lost 5 bases, with 17 bases spanning the gap. Written as DNA, the CDR3 is TGTGCCAGCATCGGGGGGGATTGGAGGACTGAAGCTTTCTTT. This gives the protein CASIGGDWRTEAFF.

The chain joins TRBV2 to TRBJ2-7; 7 bases fit TRBD2. Looked up from germline, CDR1 is SNHLY and CDR2 is FYNNEI. Unmatched junction bases numbered 4, after V lost 2 bases and J lost 0 bases. The CDR3 consists of 15 residues. The CDR3 region has the DNA TGTGCCAGCAGTGAAACTAGCGCGAGCTCCTACGAGCAGTACTTC. The encoded protein is CASSETSASSYEQYF.

This chain links TRBV2 with TRBJ1-1, with D unclear. The CDR3 extends over 12 amino acids. Between the trimmed V and J ends, which lost 3 bases and 4 bases, there was a span of 6 bases. CDR1 is SNHLY and CDR2 is FYNNEI in the germline V gene. The CDR3 DNA is TGTGCCAGCAGTGAGGAGAGCACTGAAGCTTTCTTT. Translating gives CASSEESTEAFF. The complete variable domain, with remaining parts taken from reference TRBV2 and TRBJ1-1, reads EPEVTQTPSHQVTQMGQEVILRCVPISNHLYFYWYRQILGQKVEFLVSFYNNEISEKSEIFDDQFSVERPDGSNFTLKIRSTKLEDSAMYFCASSEESTEAFFGQGTRLTVV.

In its sample, this clone was seen a few times. This chain joins TRBV14 and TRBJ2-7, with 10 bases that match TRBD1. Germline CDR1 reads SGHDN; CDR2 reads FVKESK. V lost 4 bases, J lost 0 bases, and 3 bases stayed unmatched. CDR3 length: 15 residues. CDR3 sequence: CASSPGQGSSYEQYF. The CDR3 region has the DNA TGTGCCAGCAGCCCGGGACAGGGGAGCTCCTACGAGCAGTACTTC.

A few counts support this clone. V is TRBV28 and J is TRBJ1-2; TRBD1 matches at 7 bases. CDR3 length equals 14 residues. The V segment lost 7 bases and the J segment 5 bases; nucleotides outside the gene matches: 10. Germline lookup yields CDR1 MDHEN and CDR2 SYDVKM. The CDR3 region is CASTRPGTVYGYTF. CDR3 DNA: TGTGCCAGCACAAGACCCGGGACAGTTTATGGCTACACCTTC.

This chain links TRBV30 with TRBJ2-1; D perhaps matches TRBD1 (5 bases). Looked up from germline, CDR1 is GTSNPN and CDR2 is SVGIG (reference sequence). The V end lost 1 base, the J end lost 8 bases, and 9 bases lay between the germline ends. The CDR3 runs to 12 residues. CDR3 sequence (DNA): TGTGCCTGGAGTGCTAGGGGTGATGAGCAGTTCTTC. The encoded protein is CAWSARGDEQFF.

This clone has a handful of counts. This rearrangement joins TRBV7-2 to TRBJ2-4; D might be TRBD1 (5 bases). The germline gives CDR1 SGHTA, CDR2 FQGNSA. The CDR3 loop spans 13 amino acids. Trimming cost V 8 bases and J 0 bases, with 8 bases left between them. CDR3 coding DNA: TGTGCCAGCGCAGGGTTAGCCAAAAACATTCAGTACTTC. Translated: CASAGLAKNIQYF.

This clone has more than one count but fewer than ten. The genes are TRBV11-1 and TRBJ2-1, with 10 bases lining up with TRBD1. V shed 5 bases and J 0 bases; nucleotides not matched to a gene: 4. Per germline, CDR1 SGHAT and CDR2 FQDESV (reference sequence). The CDR3 is 16 residues long. The CDR3 reads CASSPGQGSSYNEQFF. DNA for the CDR3: TGTGCCAGCAGCCCGGGACAGGGGAGCTCCTACAATGAGCAGTTCTTC.

The sample holds a few counts of this clone. The genes are TRBV9 and TRBJ2-7; TRBD1 matches 7 bases. Germline V gene data show CDR1 as SGDLS and CDR2 as YYNGEE. This CDR3 has 14 residues. V dropped 4 bases and J dropped 3; count of bases not matched to a gene: 7. In DNA, the CDR3 is TGTGCCAGCAGCCTCCGGGACAGAGACTACGAGCAGTACTTC. This codes for CASSLRDRDYEQYF.

A few counts support this clone. V is TRBV6-6 and J is TRBJ2-7; 9 bases are shared with TRBD2. Trimming took 6 bases from V and 5 from J; bases not matched to a gene: 8. From germline, CDR1 is MNHNY and CDR2 SVGAGI (reference sequence). The CDR3 totals 14 residues. Here the CDR3 reads CASRIAGAPHEQYF. CDR3 bases: TGTGCCAGCAGAATAGCGGGAGCTCCCCACGAGCAGTACTTC.

The chain links TRBV19 to TRBJ1-6; 9 nucleotides line up with TRBD1. CDR3 length equals 14 residues. V lost 3 bases and J lost 8; bases outside the gene matches: 2. CDR1 LNHDA and CDR2 SQIVND come from the germline V gene (reference sequence). This CDR3 is CASSIRDRDSPLHF. The CDR3 DNA is TGTGCCAGTAGTATCCGGGACAGGGATTCACCCCTCCACTTT.

This clone was seen a few times. This chain uses TRBV28 with TRBJ1-5, with no clear D. Germline V gene sequence: CDR1 MDHEN, CDR2 SYDVKM. V was cut by 5 bases and J by 6 bases, with 11 bases left in between. The CDR3 contains 13 residues. CDR3 sequence (DNA): TGTGCCAGCAGTCGTCAGGATCGTCAGCCCCAGCATTTT. It is translated as CASSRQDRQPQHF.

CDR3 nucleotide sequence: TGTGCCAGCAGCCAAAGAGGACTGGGAGATACGCAGTATTTT. Its translation: CASSQRGLGDTQYF. This chain joins TRBV7-2 and TRBJ2-3, with a possible D match to TRBD2 (5 bases). V was shortened by 5 bases and J by 5 bases, with 14 bases between the two germline ends. CDR3 length: 14 amino acids. The germline V gene encodes CDR1 SGHTA and CDR2 FQGNSA.